This T cell receptor (beta chain) was retrieved from a study of metastatic and nonmetastatic thyroid tumors. Study-wide background: A comparison of repertoires was made across blood and tumor or nodule tissue from malignant and benign thyroid patients. Regarding the study as a whole: When malignant thyroid tumors were compared with benign nodules, TCR beta diversity was reportedly significantly higher in the malignant tumors. This held in both blood and tumor samples.

Among the patients, none had received any treatment before thyroid surgery. Germline CDR1 reads ENHRY; CDR2 reads SYGVKD. The CDR3 consists of 16 residues. V dropped 0 bases and J dropped 6; count of bases not matched to a gene: 8. This clone was detected a few times. What it binds is unknown. Within the sample, other DNA sequences also encode this same CDR3. From the PCR reads, TCRdb re-called clones with MiXCR. Here the sample spans some 10,000 clones, approximately 11% being singletons. The TCR sequence derives from a female donor with papillary thyroid cancer or a benign thyroid nodule (not recorded which). Some clones in this sample may be carry-over from other donors' samples. The sample comprised tumor tissue. The V and J genes are TRBV10-3 and TRBJ1-5; 7 bases are shared with TRBD1. The CDR3: CAISESGGGGGQPQHF. The CDR3 nucleotides read TGTGCCATCAGTGAGTCAGGGGGCGGGGGAGGTCAGCCCCAGCATTTT.